This TCR beta chain emerged from a study of early T cells in non-severe SARS-CoV-2 infection. This clonotype was detected a few times. TCRdb independently ran MiXCR on the 5' RACE reads; one entry per CDR3 protein. The sample gives 90,000 to 130,000 distinct CDR3 sequences, roughly 12% of which show up once; approximately 4% is in the top ten. Per germline, CDR1 MNHNS and CDR2 SASEGT. Trimming took 4 bases from V and 7 from J, leaving 10 bases between them. CDR3 length: 13 residues. The sequencing used whole blood, collected at baseline. The chain links TRBV6-1 to TRBJ2-2; D is undetermined. This TCR was recovered from an adult who was a healthcare worker with PCR-confirmed SARS-CoV-2 infection or an uninfected control (not recorded which). CDR3 in DNA: TGTGCCAGCAGTGTCTCCCAGGTCGGGGAGCTGTTTTTT. It is translated as CASSVSQVGELFF.